Below, 21 T cell receptor beta chains from the same sample are listed, as sequenced in a study of CD8 T cells in Susac syndrome. About 0.45 to 1 ug RNA was reverse transcribed with random hexamers. TCRdb called the immunoSEQ multiplex PCR reads again in MiXCR, with one record for every CDR3 protein. The sample yields around 200,000 distinct CDR3 sequences, nearly 97% seen once. The sample was CD4+ T cells from PBMCs. The receptor source for this set is a human donor with Susac syndrome.

In its sample, this clonotype was seen once. V gene TRBV7-2 combines with J gene TRBJ1-3; D unclear. The CDR3 is made up of 16 amino acids. The V gene's germline CDR1 is SGHTA and CDR2 FQGNSA. Trimming left V 4 bases short and J 0 bases short, with 13 bases between. Written as DNA, the CDR3 is TGTGCCAGCAGCTCCTCCTTGGGAAACTCTGGAAACACCATATATTTT. Protein product: CASSSSLGNSGNTIYF.

This chain uses TRBV6-5 with TRBJ2-3; 8 positions agree with TRBD1. This CDR3 has 13 residues. Trimming cost V 6 bases and J 5 bases; bases outside gene matches: 4. Germline loops: CDR1 MNHEY, CDR2 SVGAGI. CDR3 DNA: TGTGCCAGCAGGGACAGGGATGAAGATACGCAGTATTTT. Amino acids: CASRDRDEDTQYF.

About this clonotype itself: Relative to the germline gene, one junction end is altered; a read error may explain this. The chain combines TRBV9 with TRBJ1-1, with a weak D call TRBD1 (6 bases). The CDR3 is made up of 14 amino acids. Germline CDR1 and CDR2: SGDLS and YYNGEE. The CDR3 nucleotides read TGTGCCGGCAGCTCCCGGACAGAGAACACTGAAGCTTTCTTT. Protein: CAGSSRTENTEAFF.

V gene TRBV12-3 or TRBV12-4 combines with J gene TRBJ2-5, with 8 bases aligning to TRBD2. This CDR3 is built from 16 residues. V shed 5 bases and J 0 bases; nucleotides not matched to a gene: 8. The CDR3 DNA reads as TGTGCCAGCAGTGCCGGCCGGGGGGGGTACCAAGAGACCCAGTACTTC. Translation gives CASSAGRGGYQETQYF.

This clonotype was detected a few times. This chain links TRBV5-4 with TRBJ2-3; D is ambiguous. V lost 0 bases and J lost 5, with 4 bases in between. The CDR3 extends over 12 amino acids. The germline gives CDR1 SGHNT, CDR2 YYREEE (reference sequence). CDR3 sequence (DNA): TGTGCCAGCAGCTTGGAGGGAGATACGCAGTATTTT. This encodes CASSLEGDTQYF.

The rearrangement uses TRBV18 and TRBJ2-7; D uncertain. The CDR3 loop spans 14 amino acids. With 1 base removed from V and 0 bases from J, the gap between germline ends came to 7 bases. The germline CDR1 and CDR2 sequences are KGHSH and LQKENI. The CDR3 DNA follows: TGTGCCAGCTCACCACACGCAGACTCCTACGAGCAGTACTTC. Translating it yields CASSPHADSYEQYF.

This chain joins TRBV4-1 and TRBJ2-1; D not resolved. The CDR3 covers 16 residues. The germline V and J ends were trimmed by 2 bases and 3 bases, with 14 bases remaining between them. Germline V gives CDR1 MGHRA, CDR2 YSYEKL. CDR3 sequence reads: CASSQLQTSVYNEQFF. CDR3 DNA: TGCGCCAGCAGCCAACTTCAGACATCGGTCTACAATGAGCAGTTCTTC.

The CDR3 region is CAWIPTSNYGYTF. CDR3 bases: TGTGCCTGGATTCCCACGTCTAACTATGGCTACACCTTC. The chain couples TRBV30 to TRBJ1-2; D not certain. V shed 4 bases and J shed 0 bases, with 9 bases lying between them. The germline V gene encodes CDR1 GTSNPN and CDR2 SVGIG (reference sequence). The CDR3 has 13 residues.

The gene calls are TRBV6-2 or TRBV6-3 and TRBJ1-6; D is uncertain. The CDR3 covers 15 residues. Per germline, CDR1 MNHEY and CDR2 SVGEGT. Between the trimmed V and J ends, which lost 0 bases and 5 bases, there was a span of 8 bases. This chain's CDR3 is CASSYSTGNNSPLHF. The CDR3 DNA is TGTGCCAGCAGTTACTCGACGGGTAATAATTCACCCCTCCACTTT.

V usage is TRBV29-1 and J usage is TRBJ1-3; D not certain. Looked up from germline, CDR1 is SQVTM and CDR2 is ANQGSEA. CDR3 length equals 14 residues. V was clipped by 1 base and J by 0 bases, with 7 bases between them. The CDR3 nucleotides read TGCAGCGTTGAAGTGGACCTCTCTGGAAACACCATATATTTT. Amino acids: CSVEVDLSGNTIYF.

This clonotype appeared a single time. The chain recombines TRBV11-2 with TRBJ1-2; TRBD1 is a possible D gene (5 bases). The germline V gene has CDR1 SGHAT and CDR2 FQNNGV. V lost 3 bases, J lost 4 bases, and 12 bases lay in between. There are 14 residues in the CDR3. CDR3 loop: CASSFEGVAYGYTF. The CDR3 nucleotides are TGTGCCAGCAGCTTTGAAGGGGTTGCCTATGGCTACACCTTC.

V is TRBV7-8 and J is TRBJ1-5; 7 bases map to TRBD1. This CDR3 comprises 15 residues. Germline CDR1 is SGHVS and CDR2 is FQNEAQ. V shed 0 bases and J 6 bases; nucleotides not matched to a gene: 5. The CDR3 region has the DNA TGTGCCAGCAGCTTAGCGACAGGGACGGTTCAGCCCCAGCATTTT. It encodes CASSLATGTVQPQHF.

This chain links TRBV7-9 with TRBJ2-5, with unresolved D. Germline V gene lookup returns CDR1 SEHNR and CDR2 FQNEAQ (reference sequence). CDR3 size: 14 residues. Trimming left V 5 bases short and J 3 bases short, with 13 bases between. The CDR3 DNA is TGTGCCAGCAGCACCCGGGTCCCAGAAGAGACCCAGTACTTC. Amino acids: CASSTRVPEETQYF.

This chain links TRBV18 with TRBJ2-5; TRBD1 agrees at 10 bases. Germline values: CDR1 KGHSH, CDR2 LQKENI. CDR3 length: 17 residues. V trimming: 0 bases; J trimming: 4 bases; junction bases outside the gene matches: 8. The CDR3 protein is CASSPPVRQGAGETQYF. As DNA, the CDR3 is TGTGCCAGCTCACCACCAGTTAGACAGGGGGCAGGAGAGACCCAGTACTTC.

This CDR3 reads CASRRVRGLDEKLFF. The DNA of the CDR3 is TGTGCCAGCAGACGAGTCCGGGGGCTCGACGAAAAACTGTTTTTT. The rearrangement joins TRBV12-3 or TRBV12-4 to TRBJ1-4; the D gene is possibly TRBD1 (6 bases). V was pared by 6 bases and J by 8 bases, with 19 bases between. The length of the CDR3 is 15 residues.

CDR3 in DNA: TGTGCCAGCAGCATTCCAGATACGCAGTATTTT. This gives the protein CASSIPDTQYF. The chain is built from TRBV2 and TRBJ2-3, with D unresolved. CDR1 SNHLY and CDR2 FYNNEI come from the germline V gene. The CDR3 loop spans 11 amino acids. V shed 6 bases and J shed 4 bases, with 5 bases lying between them.

The chain links TRBV5-4 to TRBJ2-3; D is unclear. The CDR3 contains 14 residues. The V and J ends lost 1 base and 3 bases respectively, with 9 bases between them. Germline CDR1 and CDR2: SGHNT and YYREEE (reference sequence). CDR3 sequence (DNA): TGTGCCAGCAGCTTGTTAGGGCCGACAGATACGCAGTATTTT. Encoded protein: CASSLLGPTDTQYF. The complete variable domain, with remaining parts taken from reference TRBV5-4 and TRBJ2-3, reads ETGVTQSPTHLIKTRGQQVTLRCSSQSGHNTVSWYQQALGQGPQFIFQYYREEENGRGNFPPRFSGLQFPNYSSELNVNALELDDSALYLCASSLLGPTDTQYFGPGTRLTVL.

The chain links TRBV10-3 to TRBJ1-2, with D perhaps TRBD1 (5 bases). CDR1 ENHRY and CDR2 SYGVKD come from the germline V gene. The CDR3 contains 15 residues. V was pared by 3 bases and J by 4 bases, with 15 bases between. CDR3 nucleotides: TGTGCCATCAGTGAAAACCAGGGTCAGATCTATGGCTACACCTTC. Translation gives CAISENQGQIYGYTF.

The V call is TRBV3-1, the J call TRBJ1-1; perhaps TRBD1 as D (5 bases). This CDR3 comprises 13 residues. Trimming took 1 base from V and 10 from J, leaving 13 bases between them. Germline V CDR1 and CDR2: LGHDT, YNNKEL (reference sequence). The CDR3 loop is CASSQVNGGRAFF. The CDR3, as DNA: TGTGCCAGCAGCCAAGTTAATGGGGGAAGAGCTTTCTTT.

This clonotype came up once. The chain uses TRBV2 and TRBJ2-3; D gene ambiguous. The V end lost 0 bases, the J end lost 5 bases, and 6 bases lay between the germline ends. Germline CDR1 reads SNHLY; CDR2 reads FYNNEI. This CDR3 has 13 amino acids. The chain's CDR3 is CASSEAPRDTQYF. The CDR3 DNA reads TGTGCCAGCAGTGAAGCTCCCAGAGATACGCAGTATTTT.

This sequence joins TRBV10-3 and TRBJ1-3; D uncertain. The germline gives CDR1 ENHRY, CDR2 SYGVKD. This CDR3 is built from 18 residues. Deletions cut 3 bases from V and 0 bases from J, with 18 bases between. In DNA, the CDR3 is TGTGCCATCAGTGATATGGTTGGAGGCCCCATCTCTGGAAACACCATATATTTT. Translation: CAISDMVGGPISGNTIYF.